This T cell receptor beta chain came from a study of a mutant IDH1 vaccine in newly diagnosed glioma. The wider study: Previous care, which was radiotherapy, temozolomide, or both, most often involved both.

The method was immunoSEQ multiplex PCR; TCRdb's version includes in-frame clones alone and lacks a portion of them. The data show about 54,000 clones, about 82% seen once. V was cut by 5 bases and J by 10 bases, with 14 bases left in between. The CDR3 is made up of 12 amino acids. The germline V gene has CDR1 MDHEN and CDR2 SYDVKM. Time point given: baseline, week 1 (first vaccination visit). The treatment was: pre-vaccination baseline after standard-of-care therapy. The origin of this receptor is a man between 18 and 29 years old with glioma. This specimen consisted of PBMCs, obtained from a glioma patient treated with radiotherapy, temozolomide or both. The chain combines TRBV28 with TRBJ1-1, with D perhaps TRBD1 (5 bases). Written as DNA, the CDR3 is TGTGCCAGCAGTCTGAGGACATCCTCAGCTTTCTTT. This encodes CASSLRTSSAFF.